This is a list of T cell receptor beta chains from one sample in a study of regulatory T cells in long-lasting Graves disease. Each CDR3 protein gets one entry after TCRdb re-called the multiplex PCR reads with MiXCR. The table has hundreds of thousands of distinct CDR3 sequences, roughly 17% seen once. In addition, the sample was reused for a study of T cells in Graves' hyperthyroidism and ophthalmopathy.

Here the sequenced sample was peripheral blood mononuclear cells (PBMCs), taken at new diagnosis, from a patient treated with antithyroid drugs. These receptors came from a woman aged 25 to 45 with Graves disease. Each CDR3 is given with its conserved first and last residue. Each record gives: J gene, V gene, D gene, clone size, CDR3 protein, CDR3 DNA. A D gene is named only where the DNA matches it firmly. Clone size is shown for a subset of rows, as once, few, many or a class of expanded clone.

J: TRBJ2-5
V: TRBV7-9
D: TRBD1
size: many
CDR3: CASSLGRGRSQETQYF
DNA: TGTGCCAGCAGCTTAGGTAGGGGGCGATCTCAAGAGACCCAGTACTTC

J: TRBJ2-3
V: TRBV20-1
D: TRBD1
size: many
CDR3: CSAGKAGGYGTDTQYF
DNA: TGCAGTGCTGGGAAGGCAGGGGGCTATGGCACAGATACGCAGTATTTT

J: TRBJ1-3
V: TRBV28
D: TRBD1
size: many
CDR3: CASSPTGGTGNTIYF
DNA: TGTGCCAGCAGTCCAACAGGGGGTACAGGAAACACCATATATTTT

J: TRBJ1-2
V: TRBV12-3/TRBV12-4
D: -
size: few
CDR3: CASTLYNYGYTF
DNA: TGTGCCAGCACCTTATATAACTATGGCTACACCTTC

J: TRBJ2-2
V: TRBV11-2
D: -
size: many
CDR3: CASSQGYGELFF
DNA: TGTGCCAGCAGCCAGGGGTACGGGGAGCTGTTTTTT

J: TRBJ2-3
V: TRBV29-1
D: -
size: many
CDR3: CSVEDRTSTDTQYF
DNA: TGCAGCGTTGAAGACAGGACCAGCACAGATACGCAGTATTTT

J: TRBJ1-4
V: TRBV6-1
D: TRBD1
size: -
CDR3: CASSARGASPKLFF
DNA: TGTGCCAGCAGTGCCAGGGGGGCCAGCCCAAAACTGTTTTTT

J: TRBJ2-6
V: TRBV3-1
D: -
size: few
CDR3: CASSPSFRQGSSGLGETGANVLTF
DNA: TGTGCCAGCAGCCCCTCCTTCAGACAGGGCTCCTCAGGACTAGGAGAAACTGGGGCCAACGTCCTGACTTTC

J: TRBJ1-6
V: TRBV4-1
D: -
size: -
CDR3: CASSQGAGYNSPLHF
DNA: TGCGCCAGCAGCCAAGGTGCGGGCTATAATTCACCCCTCCACTTT

J: TRBJ2-5
V: TRBV20-1
D: TRBD1
size: many
CDR3: CSARVDRASETQYF
DNA: TGCAGTGCTAGAGTTGACAGGGCGTCGGAGACCCAGTACTTC

J: TRBJ2-1
V: TRBV27
D: -
size: -
CDR3: CASSPREGGGGSPYNEQFF
DNA: TGTGCCAGCAGTCCCCGAGAGGGAGGGGGAGGGTCGCCCTACAATGAGCAGTTCTTC

J: TRBJ2-1
V: TRBV20-1
D: TRBD2
size: -
CDR3: CSARGPASGNYNEQFF
DNA: TGCAGTGCTAGAGGACCGGCTAGCGGGAACTACAATGAGCAGTTCTTC

J: TRBJ1-2
V: TRBV15
D: TRBD1
size: -
CDR3: CATSRDVTGTGENYGYTF
DNA: TGTGCCACCAGCAGAGACGTTACCGGGACAGGGGAGAACTATGGCTACACCTTC

J: TRBJ1-1
V: TRBV7-2
D: -
size: many
CDR3: CASSLGDRPDSGTEAFF
DNA: TGTGCCAGCAGCTTGGGAGACAGGCCTGACTCTGGGACTGAAGCTTTCTTT

J: TRBJ1-1
V: TRBV11-2
D: -
size: few
CDR3: CASSVGLVEAFF
DNA: TGTGCCAGCAGCGTCGGACTGGTTGAAGCTTTCTTT

J: TRBJ2-3
V: TRBV29-1
D: TRBD1
size: many
CDR3: CSVAETGNTDTQYF
DNA: TGCAGCGTTGCCGAGACAGGGAACACAGATACGCAGTATTTT

J: TRBJ2-3
V: TRBV6-2/TRBV6-3
D: TRBD1
size: -
CDR3: CASIQGIGGTDTQYF
DNA: TGTGCCAGCATACAGGGGATAGGAGGCACAGATACGCAGTATTTT

J: TRBJ1-2
V: TRBV30
D: -
size: -
CDR3: CACQEDYTF
DNA: TGTGCCTGCCAGGAAGACTACACCTTC

J: TRBJ2-7
V: TRBV4-1
D: -
size: -
CDR3: CASSQHREPYEQYF
DNA: TGCGCCAGCAGCCAACACAGGGAGCCCTACGAGCAGTACTTC

J: TRBJ2-2
V: TRBV6-2/TRBV6-3
D: -
size: many
CDR3: CASSPTVAGELFF
DNA: TGTGCCAGCAGTCCGACGGTGGCCGGGGAGCTGTTTTTT

J: TRBJ1-1
V: TRBV11-2
D: -
size: many
CDR3: CASSSLQGKNTEAFF
DNA: TGTGCCAGCAGCTCACTCCAGGGAAAGAACACTGAAGCTTTCTTT

J: TRBJ2-1
V: TRBV20-1
D: TRBD2
size: -
CDR3: CSARDEGAGLAGYNEQFF
DNA: TGCAGTGCTAGAGATGAAGGGGCGGGACTAGCGGGATACAATGAGCAGTTCTTC

J: TRBJ1-5
V: TRBV6-5
D: -
size: many
CDR3: CASSYSSSNQPQHF
DNA: TGTGCCAGCAGTTACAGCAGTTCCAATCAGCCCCAGCATTTT

J: TRBJ2-7
V: TRBV25-1
D: TRBD2
size: few
CDR3: CASSELGSREDEQYF
DNA: TGTGCCAGCAGTGAACTAGGCTCGCGGGAGGACGAGCAGTACTTC

J: TRBJ2-5
V: TRBV7-9
D: TRBD1
size: -
CDR3: CASSLVNGQGDGTQYF
DNA: TGTGCCAGCAGCTTAGTTAACGGACAGGGTGATGGGACCCAGTACTTC

J: TRBJ2-7
V: TRBV10-3
D: TRBD1
size: many
CDR3: CAIRPGQGALVSGRAFDEQYF
DNA: TGTGCCATCAGGCCGGGACAGGGGGCTTTGGTGAGCGGGAGGGCCTTTGACGAGCAGTACTTC

J: TRBJ2-1
V: TRBV20-1
D: TRBD2
size: many
CDR3: CSAPGTSGRLSYNEQFF
DNA: TGCAGTGCCCCCGGGACTAGCGGGAGGTTGTCCTACAATGAGCAGTTCTTC

J: TRBJ2-1
V: TRBV19
D: -
size: -
CDR3: CASSIAGAGAGRSEQFF
DNA: TGTGCCAGTAGTATAGCGGGAGCCGGAGCGGGCCGAAGTGAGCAGTTCTTC

J: TRBJ2-3
V: TRBV30
D: -
size: -
CDR3: CAWSADPVRNTDTQYF
DNA: TGTGCCTGGAGTGCCGACCCGGTCAGAAACACAGATACGCAGTATTTT

J: TRBJ2-1
V: TRBV29-1
D: TRBD2
size: many
CDR3: CSVDGEAGVRVGNEQFF
DNA: TGCAGCGTTGACGGAGAAGCGGGAGTAAGGGTGGGGAATGAGCAGTTCTTC

J: TRBJ2-7
V: TRBV5-5
D: TRBD1
size: many
CDR3: CASSLIRQGASYEQYF
DNA: TGTGCCAGCAGCTTAATACGACAGGGCGCCTCCTACGAGCAGTACTTC

J: TRBJ2-1
V: TRBV11-1
D: TRBD2
size: many
CDR3: CASSHFSGRPYNEQFF
DNA: TGTGCCAGCAGCCACTTTAGCGGGAGGCCCTACAATGAGCAGTTCTTC

J: TRBJ2-3
V: TRBV5-5
D: -
size: many
CDR3: CASSRRRQGMSDTQYF
DNA: TGTGCCAGCAGCCGACGCAGGCAGGGCATGTCAGATACGCAGTATTTT

J: TRBJ1-1
V: TRBV18
D: -
size: many
CDR3: CASSPLNTEAFF
DNA: TGTGCCAGCAGCCCCCTCAACACTGAAGCTTTCTTT

J: TRBJ1-1
V: TRBV18
D: -
size: many
CDR3: CASSVDRDSEAFF
DNA: TGTGCCAGCTCCGTGGACCGGGACTCTGAAGCTTTCTTT

J: TRBJ1-1
V: TRBV3-1
D: -
size: -
CDR3: CASSSPGGKDTEAFF
DNA: TGTGCCAGCAGCTCCCCCGGCGGGAAGGACACTGAAGCTTTCTTT

J: TRBJ2-5
V: TRBV10-3
D: -
size: few
CDR3: CAISVRTEETQYF
DNA: TGTGCCATCAGTGTAAGGACGGAAGAGACCCAGTACTTC

J: TRBJ2-7
V: TRBV20-1
D: TRBD1
size: many
CDR3: CSAIKTGAEQYF
DNA: TGCAGTGCAATAAAGACAGGGGCTGAGCAGTACTTC

J: TRBJ2-1
V: TRBV24-1
D: TRBD2
size: -
CDR3: CATSDSVAGDNEQFF
DNA: TGTGCCACCAGTGATTCTGTAGCGGGAGACAATGAGCAGTTCTTC

J: TRBJ2-4
V: TRBV6-2/TRBV6-3
D: -
size: -
CDR3: CASSPPGTLAKNIQYF
DNA: TGTGCCAGCAGCCCCCCAGGGACCCTAGCCAAAAACATTCAGTACTTC

J: TRBJ2-1
V: TRBV6-1
D: TRBD1
size: -
CDR3: CASSETRTGPYRYPLRNEQFF
DNA: TGTGCCAGCAGTGAAACCCGGACAGGCCCTTACCGATACCCCTTACGCAATGAGCAGTTCTTC

J: TRBJ1-1
V: TRBV6-2/TRBV6-3
D: -
size: -
CDR3: CASSYGGRGDTEAFF
DNA: TGTGCCAGCAGTTACGGGGGGCGGGGGGACACTGAAGCTTTCTTT

J: TRBJ1-1
V: TRBV7-9
D: -
size: -
CDR3: CASSFGSADTEAFF
DNA: TGTGCCAGCAGCTTTGGGTCGGCGGACACTGAAGCTTTCTTT

J: TRBJ2-2
V: TRBV11-2
D: TRBD2
size: many
CDR3: CASRTIAGVRTGELFF
DNA: TGTGCCAGCAGGACAATAGCGGGAGTAAGGACCGGGGAGCTGTTTTTT

J: TRBJ2-7
V: TRBV7-8
D: -
size: many
CDR3: CASSVDSAYEQYF
DNA: TGTGCCAGCAGCGTCGACTCAGCCTACGAGCAGTACTTC

J: TRBJ1-1
V: TRBV5-1
D: TRBD1
size: many
CDR3: CASSLGQGVNTEAFF
DNA: TGCGCCAGCAGCTTGGGACAGGGGGTGAACACTGAAGCTTTCTTT

J: TRBJ2-6
V: TRBV7-2
D: TRBD1
size: -
CDR3: CASTRTGAPSGANVLTF
DNA: TGTGCCAGCACCCGAACAGGGGCCCCCTCTGGGGCCAACGTCCTGACTTTC

J: TRBJ2-5
V: TRBV7-3
D: TRBD2
size: -
CDR3: CASSLRAGEVETQYF
DNA: TGTGCCAGCAGCTTACGGGCGGGAGAGGTTGAGACCCAGTACTTC

J: TRBJ2-3
V: TRBV7-8
D: TRBD2
size: many
CDR3: CASSSGRNGRAASPPDTQYF
DNA: TGTGCCAGCAGCTCAGGGAGGAATGGGAGGGCCGCCTCACCCCCAGATACGCAGTATTTT

J: TRBJ2-5
V: TRBV2
D: -
size: many
CDR3: CASSLTTYQETQYF
DNA: TGTGCCAGCAGTCTAACGACGTACCAAGAGACCCAGTACTTC

J: TRBJ2-5
V: TRBV18
D: -
size: many
CDR3: CASSPLVDQETQYF
DNA: TGTGCCAGCTCACCACTTGTGGATCAAGAGACCCAGTACTTC

J: TRBJ1-1
V: TRBV7-8
D: -
size: many
CDR3: CASSLIRDEAFF
DNA: TGTGCCAGCAGCTTAATCAGGGATGAAGCTTTCTTT

J: TRBJ2-2
V: TRBV18
D: -
size: many
CDR3: CASSPGGALNTGELFF
DNA: TGTGCCAGCTCACCTGGCGGAGCTTTGAACACCGGGGAGCTGTTTTTT

J: TRBJ1-2
V: TRBV10-3
D: TRBD1
size: -
CDR3: CAISEPGTGWNGYTF
DNA: TGTGCCATCAGTGAGCCGGGGACAGGGTGGAATGGCTACACCTTC

J: TRBJ2-2
V: TRBV11-2
D: -
size: -
CDR3: CASSLVFSNAGELFF
DNA: TGTGCCAGCAGCTTAGTTTTTAGCAACGCCGGGGAGCTGTTTTTT